Listed below are T cell receptor beta chains from one sample, sequenced in a study of early T cells in non-severe SARS-CoV-2 infection. TCRdb re-called the 5' RACE reads through MiXCR, storing one row per CDR3 protein. The table includes about 64,000 distinct CDR3 sequences, roughly 12% detected once. Specimen: whole blood, collected at baseline. Receptor source: an adult who was a healthcare worker with PCR-confirmed SARS-CoV-2 infection or an uninfected control (not recorded which). Both conserved end residues are part of each CDR3. Fields, in order: clone size, V gene, J gene, D gene, CDR3 DNA, CDR3 protein. D genes are given only for firm matches. Clone size is stated in some rows and not others, as once, few, many or a class when expanded.

clone size: few; V gene: TRBV20-1; J gene: TRBJ2-5; D gene: -; CDR3 DNA: TGCAGTGCTCACATCGACAGCCAAGAGACCCAGTACTTC; CDR3 protein: CSAHIDSQETQYF
clone size: -; V gene: TRBV5-1; J gene: TRBJ2-1; D gene: TRBD1; CDR3 DNA: TGCGCCAGCAGCCCCGGGACAGGTGAGTGGAATGAGCAGTTCTTC; CDR3 protein: CASSPGTGEWNEQFF
clone size: -; V gene: TRBV5-1; J gene: TRBJ2-7; D gene: TRBD2; CDR3 DNA: TGCGCCAGCAGCTTTACTAGCGGGGCACTCTACGAGCAGTACTTC; CDR3 protein: CASSFTSGALYEQYF
clone size: many; V gene: TRBV5-1; J gene: TRBJ2-1; D gene: -; CDR3 DNA: TGCGCCAGCAGGGCGACGGGGGAACCCTACAATGAGCAGTTCTTC; CDR3 protein: CASRATGEPYNEQFF
clone size: many; V gene: TRBV15; J gene: TRBJ2-3; D gene: -; CDR3 DNA: TGTGCCACCAGCAGAGGCGGCGCCAACACAGATACGCAGTATTTT; CDR3 protein: CATSRGGANTDTQYF
clone size: -; V gene: TRBV6-4; J gene: TRBJ1-5; D gene: TRBD1; CDR3 DNA: TGTGCCAGCAGCTCGAGAGGACAGGGTTTGTGGCCCCAGCATTTT; CDR3 protein: CASSSRGQGLWPQHF
clone size: many; V gene: TRBV28; J gene: TRBJ2-7; D gene: TRBD2; CDR3 DNA: TGTGCCAGCAGTCCCGGGACTAGCGGGAGCGGAGTAGGGTACGAGCAGTACTTC; CDR3 protein: CASSPGTSGSGVGYEQYF
clone size: few; V gene: TRBV5-4; J gene: TRBJ2-1; D gene: -; CDR3 DNA: TGTGCCAGCAGCTTGGGAATGAATGAGCAGTTCTTC; CDR3 protein: CASSLGMNEQFF
clone size: few; V gene: TRBV28; J gene: TRBJ1-3; D gene: -; CDR3 DNA: TGTGCCAGCACTCAAGGGGGGCTTGGAAACACCATATATTTT; CDR3 protein: CASTQGGLGNTIYF
clone size: few; V gene: TRBV28; J gene: TRBJ2-7; D gene: TRBD2; CDR3 DNA: TGTGCCAGCAGCCCGAGGACTAGCGGGACCTACGAGCAGTACTTC; CDR3 protein: CASSPRTSGTYEQYF
clone size: -; V gene: TRBV7-2; J gene: TRBJ1-6; D gene: -; CDR3 DNA: TGTGCCAGCAGCTTAGTTTTCGACAACTCACCCCTCCACTTT; CDR3 protein: CASSLVFDNSPLHF
clone size: -; V gene: TRBV2; J gene: TRBJ2-2; D gene: -; CDR3 DNA: TGTGCCAGCAAGGTTCGGACTACCAGCCCCGGGGAGCTGTTTTTT; CDR3 protein: CASKVRTTSPGELFF
clone size: once; V gene: TRBV20-1; J gene: TRBJ2-7; D gene: -; CDR3 DNA: TGCAGTGCGTCGGACGACTACGAGCAGTACTTC; CDR3 protein: CSASDDYEQYF
clone size: -; V gene: TRBV18; J gene: TRBJ2-3; D gene: -; CDR3 DNA: TGTGCCAGCTCACCACAAGAGGGAGATACGCAGTATTTT; CDR3 protein: CASSPQEGDTQYF
clone size: few; V gene: TRBV5-1; J gene: TRBJ2-7; D gene: -; CDR3 DNA: TGCGCCAGCAGCTTGCCGGCCCTCGGTACCTACGAGCAGTACTTC; CDR3 protein: CASSLPALGTYEQYF
clone size: few; V gene: TRBV20-1; J gene: TRBJ1-1; D gene: -; CDR3 DNA: TGCAGTGGCCGGACGGCAGGGATTAGTACTGAAGCTTTCTTT; CDR3 protein: CSGRTAGISTEAFF
clone size: few; V gene: TRBV29-1; J gene: TRBJ2-7; D gene: -; CDR3 DNA: TGCAGCGTACGGACGGTCCAGACCTACGAGCAGTACTTC; CDR3 protein: CSVRTVQTYEQYF
clone size: many; V gene: TRBV4-3; J gene: TRBJ2-3; D gene: -; CDR3 DNA: TGCGCCAGCAGCCAATCTCCTTATGTAGCGGAGGCTAGCACAGATACGCAGTATTTT; CDR3 protein: CASSQSPYVAEASTDTQYF
clone size: -; V gene: TRBV20-1; J gene: TRBJ2-3; D gene: -; CDR3 DNA: TGCAGTGCTAGAGTGGGCGGGGGACAAACGCAGTATTTT; CDR3 protein: CSARVGGGQTQYF
clone size: -; V gene: TRBV29-1; J gene: TRBJ2-1; D gene: -; CDR3 DNA: TGCAGCGTTGACGGCCCTTATAATGAGCAGTTCTTC; CDR3 protein: CSVDGPYNEQFF